This T cell receptor beta chain was identified during a study of T cells in localized non-small cell lung cancer (dated by TCRdb to about 2020). At the level of the whole study: Comparing tumors with uninvolved tumor-adjacent lungs, the study looked at the T cell repertoires of over 200 patients with early-stage NSCLC. The mean age of the NSCLC patients was around 65 years, with about 120 men and approximately 100 women. The cohort was made up of approximately 250 treatment-naive NSCLC patients whose localized lung tumors had been resected.

Study-wide conclusions, independent of this receptor: Multi-region tumor sequencing was not performed, so intratumor heterogeneity could not be excluded. A median of approximately 53 of the top 100 tumor clones turned up in the paired uninvolved adjacent lung, and under 30 of those clones also ranked among the top 100 of that same adjacent lung. Uninvolved tumor-adjacent lung showed the highest T cell clonality, higher than tumor, which suggests more focused antigenic responses in the uninvolved tumor-adjacent lung. Longer overall survival was associated with higher blood T cell density, whereas shorter survival was associated with higher adjacent-lung clonality. Since the design was exploratory, TCR variables were selected using unadjusted p-values with no false-discovery rate correction.

At diagnosis, tumor, uninvolved tumor-adjacent lung and peripheral blood were collected and then preserved as a mix of FFPE and fresh-frozen material. For TCR repertoire profiling, blood samples were analyzed as peripheral blood mononuclear cells. Comments on this clone: The antigen this receptor binds is unknown. No qualities accompany the bases; no much larger clone lies one base away.

TCR beta CDR3 regions were sequenced from DNA using the immunoSEQ Assay. Per the original workflow: To compute T cell density, TCR beta template counts were normalized to usable DNA, which was estimated by amplifying housekeeping genes. The preseqR package was used to estimate richness by extrapolating to 400,000 templates for PBMC samples and to 120,000 templates for tissue samples. Clonality was taken to be one minus Pielou's evenness. Tissue-enriched TCRs were identified by differential abundance testing using productive amino-acid clonotypes, minimum total count 5 and alpha 0.1. The Jaccard Index and the Morisita Overlap Index were used to quantify repertoire overlap between compartments. GLIPH grouped TCR beta CDR3s together with public tetramer-defined viral CDR3s, and a viral motif had to include at least three viral sequences and also show V-gene enrichment. TCRdb provides this immuneACCESS table in a form limited to in-frame rearrangements. Some clones are lacking; in checked studies, under half of them reflect an unresolved V gene, and why the rest are absent is not known. V, J and clone size reflect that table, while D and trimming were determined from the DNA. The sample data list around 15,000 clones, and roughly 89% of these were observed just once. Roughly 2.8% of the sample is in the top ten clones.

Sequences were derived from peripheral blood mononuclear cells, sampled before any cancer treatment. The receptor comes from a man aged 40-75 years with stage III lung adenocarcinoma.

The CDR3 reads CASSAATGTGFEQYF. The nucleotides read TGTGCCAGTAGTGCGGCTACCGGGACAGGATTCGAGCAGTACTTC. This sequence uses TRBV19 and TRBJ2-7; a stretch of 8 junction bases matches TRBD1. The V end gives up 5 bases and the J end 6 bases, leaving 12 bases in the junction not matched to a gene. The germline V gene (reference sequence) specifies LNHDA as CDR1 and SQIVND as CDR2. The CDR3 contains 15 residues, cysteine and phenylalanine counted. Only the CDR3 DNA stays, 45 bases, in frame from base 1.